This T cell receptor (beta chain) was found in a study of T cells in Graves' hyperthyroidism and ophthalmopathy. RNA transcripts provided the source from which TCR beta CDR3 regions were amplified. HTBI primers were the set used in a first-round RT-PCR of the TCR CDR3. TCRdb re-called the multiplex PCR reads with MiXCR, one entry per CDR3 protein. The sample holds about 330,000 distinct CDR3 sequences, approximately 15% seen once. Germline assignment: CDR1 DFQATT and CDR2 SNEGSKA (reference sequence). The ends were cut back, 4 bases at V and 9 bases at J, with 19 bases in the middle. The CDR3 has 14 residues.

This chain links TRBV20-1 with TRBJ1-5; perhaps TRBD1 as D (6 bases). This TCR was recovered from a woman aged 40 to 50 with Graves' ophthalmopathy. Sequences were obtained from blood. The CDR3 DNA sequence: TGCAGTGCTACCCGCCCTGGGGGCGATAGGCCCCAGCATTTT. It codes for CSATRPGGDRPQHF.